The clone carrying this TCR beta chain was picked up a small number of times. Its antigen is still unknown. Making use of molecular barcodes, quantitative 5'-RACE generated TCR beta libraries. TCRdb processed the 5' RACE reads anew with MiXCR; each CDR3 protein has one entry. This repertoire shows 150,000 to 250,000 distinct CDR3 sequences, 13% found once; its top ten account for more than 15%. The sample belongs to a study of CD8 T cells in ankylosing spondylitis. Study-level findings and limits: Disease-associated clones were CD8+ and fairly uncommon in peripheral blood. In ankylosing spondylitis blood, a motif of seven to nine highly homologous TCR beta variants appeared characteristic. Clones linked to disease were reported to show significant enrichment in matched ankylosing spondylitis synovial fluid.

The CDR3 spans 15 residues. V lost 6 bases, J lost 2 bases, and 12 bases stayed unmatched. Per germline, CDR1 DFQATT and CDR2 SNEGSKA (reference sequence). The chain is built from TRBV20-1 and TRBJ2-5; 7 bases are shared with TRBD2. Input material: blood, either unsorted or a sorted T cell fraction (not recorded which). The clonotype comes from a male donor with ankylosing spondylitis or in good health (not recorded which). Here the CDR3 reads CSASPGGSGQETQYF. The CDR3 DNA follows: TGCAGTGCATCTCCCGGAGGTAGCGGGCAAGAGACCCAGTACTTC.